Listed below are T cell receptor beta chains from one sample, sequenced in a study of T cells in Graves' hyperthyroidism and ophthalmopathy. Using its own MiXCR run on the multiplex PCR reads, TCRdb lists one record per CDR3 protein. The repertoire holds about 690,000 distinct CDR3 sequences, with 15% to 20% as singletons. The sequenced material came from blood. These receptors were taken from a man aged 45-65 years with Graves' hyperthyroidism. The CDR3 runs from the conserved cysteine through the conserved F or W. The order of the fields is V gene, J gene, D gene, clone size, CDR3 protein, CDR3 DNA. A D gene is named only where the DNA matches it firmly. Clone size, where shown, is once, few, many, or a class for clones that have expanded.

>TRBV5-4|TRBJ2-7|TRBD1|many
CASSGQGASYEQYF
TGTGCCAGCAGTGGACAGGGGGCTTCCTACGAGCAGTACTTC
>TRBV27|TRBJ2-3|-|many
CASSLRGNNLNTQYF
TGTGCCAGCAGTTTAAGAGGGAATAATCTGAATACGCAGTATTTT
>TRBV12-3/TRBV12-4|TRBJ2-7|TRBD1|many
CASSPRTGRLGKYEQYF
TGTGCCAGCAGTCCAAGGACAGGGCGTCTGGGGAAGTACGAGCAGTACTTC
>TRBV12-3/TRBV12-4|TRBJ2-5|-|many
CASSNPPGLAGRGRETQYF
TGTGCCAGCAGCAACCCCCCAGGTCTAGCAGGAAGGGGTCGGGAGACCCAGTACTTC
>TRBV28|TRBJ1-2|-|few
CASSLFQGLGYTF
TGTGCCAGCAGTTTATTTCAGGGTTTGGGCTACACCTTC
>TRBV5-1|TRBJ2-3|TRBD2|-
CASSQTPGLAGDTDTQYF
TGCGCCAGCAGCCAAACCCCAGGACTAGCGGGAGACACAGATACGCAGTATTTT
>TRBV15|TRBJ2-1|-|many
CATSRPSEISYNEQFF
TGTGCCACCAGCAGACCCTCGGAGATCTCCTACAATGAGCAGTTCTTC
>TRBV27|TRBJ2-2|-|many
CASSLSGESAGELFF
TGTGCCAGCAGTTTATCGGGAGAAAGCGCCGGGGAGCTGTTTTTT
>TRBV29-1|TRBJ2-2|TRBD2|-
CSVRLAGRTTGELFF
TGCAGCGTGAGACTAGCGGGAAGAACCACCGGGGAGCTGTTTTTT
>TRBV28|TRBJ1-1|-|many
CASSLASVNTEAFF
TGTGCCAGCAGTTTGGCGTCTGTGAACACTGAAGCTTTCTTT
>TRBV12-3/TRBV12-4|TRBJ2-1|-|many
CASSPRSSYNEQFF
TGTGCCAGCAGTCCCCGAAGCTCCTACAATGAGCAGTTCTTC
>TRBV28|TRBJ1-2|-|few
CASRTAANYGYTF
TGTGCCAGCAGGACAGCAGCTAACTATGGCTACACCTTC
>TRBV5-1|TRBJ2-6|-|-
CASSFARSGANVLTF
TGCGCCAGCAGCTTCGCGAGGTCCGGGGCCAACGTCCTGACTTTC
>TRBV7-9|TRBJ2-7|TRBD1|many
CASSLGVKGARDEQYF
TGTGCCAGCAGCTTAGGAGTGAAGGGGGCTCGGGACGAGCAGTACTTC
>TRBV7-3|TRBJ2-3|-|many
CASSFKTVSTDTQYF
TGTGCCAGCAGCTTCAAGACGGTTAGCACAGATACGCAGTATTTT
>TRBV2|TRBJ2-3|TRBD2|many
CANRLAEHTDTQYF
TGTGCCAACAGACTAGCGGAACACACAGATACGCAGTATTTT
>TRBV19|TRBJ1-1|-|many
CASSTRDGLRSTEAFF
TGTGCCAGTAGTACCCGGGACGGACTAAGGAGCACTGAAGCTTTCTTT
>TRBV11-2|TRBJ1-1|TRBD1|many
CASSFNGGRGGTEAFF
TGTGCCAGCAGCTTTAACGGGGGCAGGGGGGGCACTGAAGCTTTCTTT
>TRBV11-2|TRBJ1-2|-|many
CASSPGQRTYGYTF
TGTGCCAGCAGCCCAGGACAGAGGACCTATGGCTACACCTTC
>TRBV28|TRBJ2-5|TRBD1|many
CASSLSTGTGGLKTQYF
TGTGCCAGCAGCTTATCCACTGGGACAGGGGGCTTGAAGACCCAGTACTTC
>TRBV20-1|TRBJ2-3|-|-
CSARAGRVDTQYF
TGCAGTGCTAGAGCGGGAAGGGTGGATACGCAGTATTTT
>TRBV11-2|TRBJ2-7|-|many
CASSLFRGPSYEQYF
TGTGCCAGCAGCTTATTCAGGGGCCCATCCTACGAGCAGTACTTC
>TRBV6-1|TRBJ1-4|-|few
CASRDRGAGNEKLFF
TGTGCCAGCAGGGACCGTGGAGCCGGTAATGAAAAACTGTTTTTT
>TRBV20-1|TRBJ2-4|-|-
CSASGPQYNIQYF
TGCAGTGCGTCGGGACCCCAGTATAACATTCAGTACTTC
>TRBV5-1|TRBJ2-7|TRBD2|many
CASSQTSGSYEQYF
TGTGCCAGCAGCCAGACTAGCGGCTCCTACGAGCAGTACTTC
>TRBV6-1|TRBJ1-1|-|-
CASKRANTEAFF
TGTGCCAGCAAGAGGGCAAACACTGAAGCTTTCTTT
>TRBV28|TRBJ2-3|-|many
CASTDPLGTQYF
TGTGCCAGCACCGACCCCTTGGGTACGCAGTATTTT
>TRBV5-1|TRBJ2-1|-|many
CASSGRTRTNEQFF
TGCGCCAGCAGCGGGAGGACGCGGACCAATGAGCAGTTCTTC
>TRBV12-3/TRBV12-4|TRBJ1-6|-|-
CASSSPTGVYSPLHF
TGTGCCAGCAGTTCCCCGACGGGCGTTTATTCACCCCTCCACTTT
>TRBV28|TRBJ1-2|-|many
CASSSNYGYTF
TGTGCCAGCAGTTCAAACTATGGCTACACCTTC
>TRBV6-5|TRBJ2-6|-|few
CASSYSAGGSGANVLTF
TGTGCCAGCAGTTACTCAGCCGGGGGCAGTGGGGCCAACGTCCTGACTTTC
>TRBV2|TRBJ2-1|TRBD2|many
CASSEALAGYNEQFF
TGTGCCAGCAGTGAGGCGCTAGCGGGTTACAATGAGCAGTTCTTC
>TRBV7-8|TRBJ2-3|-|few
CASSTPWGEDPTDTQYF
TGTGCCAGCAGCACCCCATGGGGGGAGGATCCCACAGATACGCAGTATTTT
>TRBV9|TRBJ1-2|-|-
CASSVEWGPGYTF
TGTGCCAGCAGCGTAGAGTGGGGTCCAGGCTACACCTTC
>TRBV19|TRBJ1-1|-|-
CASKGSMNTEAFF
TGTGCCAGTAAAGGGAGTATGAACACTGAAGCTTTCTTT
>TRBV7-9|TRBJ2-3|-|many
CASSLADRSTDTQYF
TGTGCCAGCAGCTTAGCCGACAGAAGCACAGATACGCAGTATTTT
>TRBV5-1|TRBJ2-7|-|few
CASSLGQGIPYEQYF
TGCGCCAGCAGCTTGGGGCAGGGAATTCCCTACGAGCAGTACTTC
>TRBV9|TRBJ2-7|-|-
CASSPLRDSTYEQYF
TGTGCCAGCAGCCCCCTGCGGGACAGCACCTACGAGCAGTACTTC
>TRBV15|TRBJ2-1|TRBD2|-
CATSLTSGRTDEQFF
TGTGCCACCAGCCTGACTAGCGGGAGAACCGATGAGCAGTTCTTC
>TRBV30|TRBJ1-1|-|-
CAWSADLNTEAFF
TGTGCCTGGAGTGCGGACCTGAACACTGAAGCTTTCTTT
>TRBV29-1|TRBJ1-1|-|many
CSVMVGGSRNTEAFF
TGCAGCGTCATGGTCGGAGGGAGCCGGAACACTGAAGCTTTCTTT
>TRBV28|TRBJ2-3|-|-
CASSLMDRAAGASTDTQYF
TGTGCCAGCAGTCTCATGGACAGGGCCGCGGGAGCAAGCACAGATACGCAGTATTTT
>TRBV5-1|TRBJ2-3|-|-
CASSLRGRAGAGTQYF
TGCGCCAGCAGCTTGCGGGGGCGTGCTGGCGCAGGTACGCAGTATTTT
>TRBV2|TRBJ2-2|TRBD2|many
CASSDARTRHTGELFF
TGTGCCAGCAGTGATGCCAGGACTAGGCACACCGGGGAGCTGTTTTTT
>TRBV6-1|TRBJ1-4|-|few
CASSPPRPRPEKLFF
TGTGCCAGCAGCCCTCCTCGGCCCCGACCCGAAAAACTGTTTTTT
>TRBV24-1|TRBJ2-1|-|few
CATSDLYSRTEQFF
TGTGCCACCAGTGATTTGTACTCGAGGACTGAGCAGTTCTTC
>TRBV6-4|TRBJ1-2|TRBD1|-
CASSPTDGTGSKGYTF
TGTGCCAGCAGCCCGACCGACGGGACAGGGAGTAAGGGCTACACCTTC
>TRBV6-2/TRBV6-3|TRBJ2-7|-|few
CASSSLGAVANYEQYF
TGTGCCAGCAGTTCCCTCGGGGCGGTTGCTAACTACGAGCAGTACTTC